This TCR beta chain is drawn from a study of blood T cell repertoires in COVID-19. For the study at large: Samples of COVID-19 (acute and convalescent) were obtained from the United States, Italy and Spain.

This clone was counted between two and nine times. As originally analysed: Reference gene primer amplification gave estimated nucleated cell counts. Libraries were prepared by immunoSEQ multiplex PCR; TCRdb keeps only in-frame clonotypes and omits some of them. V and J calls and clone size are copied from that table; D and trimming were computed from the DNA. The sample holds 350,000 or so clones; 89% are singletons and the top ten take 3.9%. CDR3 size: 15 residues. Germline CDR1 and CDR2: MNHEY and SVGAGI. Trimming pared 6 bases from V and 0 bases from J, leaving 12 bases between. Seattle enrolled patients during active infection and tracked them longitudinally.

The TCR was taken from a woman aged 55-75 years with COVID-19, enrolled during active disease. The rearrangement joins TRBV6-5 to TRBJ1-5, with D maybe TRBD1 (6 bases). The material sequenced was peripheral blood. CDR3 region: CASRDRTYSNQPQHF. The DNA for the CDR3 is TGTGCCAGCAGGGACAGAACTTATAGCAATCAGCCCCAGCATTTT.